This is a list of T cell receptor beta chains from one sample in a study of early T cells in non-severe SARS-CoV-2 infection. TCRdb independently ran MiXCR on the 5' RACE reads; one entry per CDR3 protein. The data hold about 25,000 distinct CDR3 sequences, with approximately 6% observed a single time. Sequencing was carried out using whole blood. Receptors originate from an adult who was a healthcare worker with PCR-confirmed SARS-CoV-2 infection or an uninfected control (not recorded which). Each CDR3 is given with its conserved first and last residue. Each record gives: D gene, clone size, V gene, J gene, CDR3 protein, CDR3 DNA. A D gene is named only where the DNA matches it firmly. Some rows mark clone size as missing; the rest say once, few, many or name a class of expanded clone.

>.|.|TRBV7-6|TRBJ1-6
CASRGGQGNSPLHF
TGTGCCAGCAGGGGGGGGCAGGGAAACTCACCCCTCCACTTT
>TRBD1|.|TRBV9|TRBJ2-2
CASSVGTGAGELFF
TGTGCCAGCAGCGTTGGGACAGGGGCCGGGGAGCTGTTTTTT
>.|medium-sized|TRBV7-3|TRBJ2-3
CASSPMDTQYF
TGTGCCAGCAGCCCAATGGATACGCAGTATTTT
>TRBD1|many|TRBV5-5|TRBJ1-4
CASSLISTGGGTNEKLFF
TGTGCCAGCAGCCTTATATCCACAGGGGGCGGAACTAATGAAAAACTGTTTTTT
>.|many|TRBV7-2|TRBJ2-1
CASSPWAGATYNEQFF
TGTGCCAGCAGCCCCTGGGCGGGGGCAACCTACAATGAGCAGTTCTTC
>TRBD1|few|TRBV9|TRBJ2-2
CASSPHRGPNTGELFF
TGTGCCAGCAGCCCTCACAGGGGGCCGAACACCGGGGAGCTGTTTTTT
>.|many|TRBV27|TRBJ2-3
CASKSWGTDTQYF
TGTGCCAGCAAGAGTTGGGGCACAGATACGCAGTATTTT
>.|.|TRBV11-2|TRBJ2-5
CASSLYGETQYF
TGTGCCAGCAGCTTGTACGGAGAGACCCAGTACTTC
>TRBD1|few|TRBV10-1|TRBJ1-6
CASGQGNSPLHF
TGCGCCAGCGGACAGGGGAATTCACCCCTCCACTTT
>TRBD2|few|TRBV12-3/TRBV12-4|TRBJ2-1
CASSYRGGSHNEQFF
TGTGCCAGCAGTTATCGCGGGGGTAGTCACAATGAGCAGTTCTTC
>.|many|TRBV7-3|TRBJ2-2
CASSLKVGTGELFF
TGTGCCAGCAGCTTAAAGGTCGGCACCGGGGAGCTGTTTTTT
>.|many|TRBV6-2/TRBV6-3|TRBJ2-3
CASSYSGEHTQYF
TGTGCCAGCAGTTACTCCGGGGAACATACGCAGTATTTT
>.|many|TRBV20-1|TRBJ2-5
CSARDRVSGQETQYF
TGCAGTGCTAGAGATCGGGTTAGCGGCCAAGAGACCCAGTACTTC
>.|many|TRBV7-9|TRBJ2-7
CASSRRQIDEQYF
TGTGCCAGCAGCCGACGGCAGATCGACGAGCAGTACTTC
>TRBD2|.|TRBV28|TRBJ2-2
CASGRAGLAGNTGELFF
TGTGCCAGCGGGCGGGCCGGGCTAGCGGGTAACACCGGGGAGCTGTTTTTT
>.|.|TRBV13|TRBJ2-7
CASSPPGVGAREQYF
TGTGCCAGCAGCCCTCCGGGCGTGGGGGCCAGGGAGCAGTACTTC
>TRBD2|.|TRBV5-1|TRBJ2-7
CASSLEGSGVSYEQYF
TGCGCCAGCAGCTTGGAGGGTAGCGGGGTGTCCTACGAGCAGTACTTC
>TRBD2|.|TRBV11-2|TRBJ2-2
CASSSTSGTGELFF
TGTGCCAGCAGCTCAACTAGCGGGACCGGGGAGCTGTTTTTT
>TRBD1|many|TRBV20-1|TRBJ1-4
CSAPWTGWEKLFF
TGCAGTGCGCCATGGACAGGGTGGGAAAAACTGTTTTTT
>.|many|TRBV21-1|TRBJ1-2
CASSKDVRGLPYGYTF
TGTGCCAGCAGCAAAGATGTCAGGGGGCTCCCCTATGGCTACACCTTC
>.|.|TRBV12-3/TRBV12-4|TRBJ1-1
CASSLRNTEAFF
TGTGCCAGCAGTTTACGGAACACTGAAGCTTTCTTT
>TRBD1|medium-sized|TRBV28|TRBJ1-1
CASSPQGWGAFF
TGTGCCAGCAGTCCACAGGGGTGGGGAGCTTTCTTT
>TRBD2|many|TRBV3-1|TRBJ2-1
CASSQDRGLATRASYNEQFF
TGTGCCAGCAGCCAAGATCGGGGACTAGCGACACGAGCTTCCTACAATGAGCAGTTCTTC
>TRBD1|.|TRBV11-2|TRBJ2-6
CASSPRDRPSSGANVLTF
TGTGCCAGCAGCCCGAGGGACAGGCCCTCCTCTGGGGCCAACGTCCTGACTTTC
>.|.|TRBV19|TRBJ2-5
CASGRETQYF
TGTGCCAGTGGGAGGGAGACCCAGTACTTC
>.|many|TRBV20-1|TRBJ1-5
CSARAPGGENQPQHF
TGCAGTGCTAGAGCCCCGGGGGGCGAAAATCAGCCCCAGCATTTT
>.|many|TRBV28|TRBJ1-5
CASTLRTRYSNQPQHF
TGTGCCAGCACCCTCCGGACAAGATATAGCAATCAGCCCCAGCATTTT
>TRBD1|many|TRBV11-2|TRBJ1-1
CASSWRTGGALDTEAFF
TGTGCCAGCAGCTGGCGGACAGGGGGCGCGTTGGACACTGAAGCTTTCTTT
>.|.|TRBV4-1|TRBJ2-1
CASSQDSLSNEQFF
TGCGCCAGCAGCCAAGATTCGCTCTCCAATGAGCAGTTCTTC
>.|medium-sized|TRBV2|TRBJ1-6
CASSLVGPRNSPLHF
TGTGCCAGCTCCCTGGTGGGGCCCCGAAATTCACCCCTCCACTTT
>TRBD2|few|TRBV28|TRBJ2-5
CASSLGSGATQETQYF
TGTGCCAGCAGTTTGGGTAGCGGGGCTACCCAAGAGACCCAGTACTTC
>.|few|TRBV2|TRBJ1-1
CASKGDGLNTEAFF
TGTGCCAGCAAGGGGGACGGTTTGAACACTGAAGCTTTCTTT
>TRBD2|few|TRBV18|TRBJ2-3
CASSPSPRGRTITDTQYF
TGTGCCAGCTCACCCTCCCCGCGGGGGAGAACCATCACAGATACGCAGTATTTT
>.|.|TRBV6-5|TRBJ2-7
CASSRPGPGGQYF
TGTGCCAGCAGCCGGCCGGGACCCGGGGGCCAGTACTTC
>.|many|TRBV11-2|TRBJ2-3
CASQGQSTDTQYF
TGTGCCTCACAGGGACAAAGCACAGATACGCAGTATTTT
>.|many|TRBV7-9|TRBJ1-1
CASSRAGRDTEAFF
TGTGCCAGCAGCCGCGCGGGGCGGGACACTGAAGCTTTCTTT
>.|few|TRBV28|TRBJ1-1
CASSLDTGDPFF
TGTGCCAGCAGTTTAGATACAGGTGATCCCTTCTTT
>TRBD1|many|TRBV5-1|TRBJ2-1
CASSFGQGDNEQFF
TGCGCCAGCAGCTTTGGACAGGGTGACAATGAGCAGTTCTTC
>TRBD1|many|TRBV5-1|TRBJ2-7
CASSPGTGGSEQYF
TGCGCCAGCAGCCCCGGGACAGGGGGGTCCGAGCAGTACTTC
>.|.|TRBV7-9|TRBJ2-2
CASSLETIPAGELFF
TGTGCCAGCAGCTTAGAGACTATCCCGGCCGGGGAGCTGTTTTTT
>.|many|TRBV12-2|TRBJ1-6
CASRFKGQQNSPLHF
TGTGCAAGTCGCTTCAAAGGACAGCAAAATTCACCCCTCCACTTT
>.|.|TRBV6-1|TRBJ2-1
CASNGVGSSYNEQFF
TGTGCCAGCAACGGGGTGGGGTCCTCCTACAATGAGCAGTTCTTC
>.|many|TRBV20-1|TRBJ1-4
CSARNALGQGHEKLFF
TGCAGTGCTAGAAACGCGTTAGGGCAGGGCCATGAAAAACTGTTTTTT
>TRBD1|.|TRBV15|TRBJ2-7
CATSTPTGNSYEQYF
TGTGCCACCAGCACCCCGACAGGGAACTCCTACGAGCAGTACTTC
>.|.|TRBV27|TRBJ1-6
CASRAGGAFANSPLHF
TGTGCCAGCAGGGCCGGGGGGGCCTTTGCTAATTCACCCCTCCACTTT